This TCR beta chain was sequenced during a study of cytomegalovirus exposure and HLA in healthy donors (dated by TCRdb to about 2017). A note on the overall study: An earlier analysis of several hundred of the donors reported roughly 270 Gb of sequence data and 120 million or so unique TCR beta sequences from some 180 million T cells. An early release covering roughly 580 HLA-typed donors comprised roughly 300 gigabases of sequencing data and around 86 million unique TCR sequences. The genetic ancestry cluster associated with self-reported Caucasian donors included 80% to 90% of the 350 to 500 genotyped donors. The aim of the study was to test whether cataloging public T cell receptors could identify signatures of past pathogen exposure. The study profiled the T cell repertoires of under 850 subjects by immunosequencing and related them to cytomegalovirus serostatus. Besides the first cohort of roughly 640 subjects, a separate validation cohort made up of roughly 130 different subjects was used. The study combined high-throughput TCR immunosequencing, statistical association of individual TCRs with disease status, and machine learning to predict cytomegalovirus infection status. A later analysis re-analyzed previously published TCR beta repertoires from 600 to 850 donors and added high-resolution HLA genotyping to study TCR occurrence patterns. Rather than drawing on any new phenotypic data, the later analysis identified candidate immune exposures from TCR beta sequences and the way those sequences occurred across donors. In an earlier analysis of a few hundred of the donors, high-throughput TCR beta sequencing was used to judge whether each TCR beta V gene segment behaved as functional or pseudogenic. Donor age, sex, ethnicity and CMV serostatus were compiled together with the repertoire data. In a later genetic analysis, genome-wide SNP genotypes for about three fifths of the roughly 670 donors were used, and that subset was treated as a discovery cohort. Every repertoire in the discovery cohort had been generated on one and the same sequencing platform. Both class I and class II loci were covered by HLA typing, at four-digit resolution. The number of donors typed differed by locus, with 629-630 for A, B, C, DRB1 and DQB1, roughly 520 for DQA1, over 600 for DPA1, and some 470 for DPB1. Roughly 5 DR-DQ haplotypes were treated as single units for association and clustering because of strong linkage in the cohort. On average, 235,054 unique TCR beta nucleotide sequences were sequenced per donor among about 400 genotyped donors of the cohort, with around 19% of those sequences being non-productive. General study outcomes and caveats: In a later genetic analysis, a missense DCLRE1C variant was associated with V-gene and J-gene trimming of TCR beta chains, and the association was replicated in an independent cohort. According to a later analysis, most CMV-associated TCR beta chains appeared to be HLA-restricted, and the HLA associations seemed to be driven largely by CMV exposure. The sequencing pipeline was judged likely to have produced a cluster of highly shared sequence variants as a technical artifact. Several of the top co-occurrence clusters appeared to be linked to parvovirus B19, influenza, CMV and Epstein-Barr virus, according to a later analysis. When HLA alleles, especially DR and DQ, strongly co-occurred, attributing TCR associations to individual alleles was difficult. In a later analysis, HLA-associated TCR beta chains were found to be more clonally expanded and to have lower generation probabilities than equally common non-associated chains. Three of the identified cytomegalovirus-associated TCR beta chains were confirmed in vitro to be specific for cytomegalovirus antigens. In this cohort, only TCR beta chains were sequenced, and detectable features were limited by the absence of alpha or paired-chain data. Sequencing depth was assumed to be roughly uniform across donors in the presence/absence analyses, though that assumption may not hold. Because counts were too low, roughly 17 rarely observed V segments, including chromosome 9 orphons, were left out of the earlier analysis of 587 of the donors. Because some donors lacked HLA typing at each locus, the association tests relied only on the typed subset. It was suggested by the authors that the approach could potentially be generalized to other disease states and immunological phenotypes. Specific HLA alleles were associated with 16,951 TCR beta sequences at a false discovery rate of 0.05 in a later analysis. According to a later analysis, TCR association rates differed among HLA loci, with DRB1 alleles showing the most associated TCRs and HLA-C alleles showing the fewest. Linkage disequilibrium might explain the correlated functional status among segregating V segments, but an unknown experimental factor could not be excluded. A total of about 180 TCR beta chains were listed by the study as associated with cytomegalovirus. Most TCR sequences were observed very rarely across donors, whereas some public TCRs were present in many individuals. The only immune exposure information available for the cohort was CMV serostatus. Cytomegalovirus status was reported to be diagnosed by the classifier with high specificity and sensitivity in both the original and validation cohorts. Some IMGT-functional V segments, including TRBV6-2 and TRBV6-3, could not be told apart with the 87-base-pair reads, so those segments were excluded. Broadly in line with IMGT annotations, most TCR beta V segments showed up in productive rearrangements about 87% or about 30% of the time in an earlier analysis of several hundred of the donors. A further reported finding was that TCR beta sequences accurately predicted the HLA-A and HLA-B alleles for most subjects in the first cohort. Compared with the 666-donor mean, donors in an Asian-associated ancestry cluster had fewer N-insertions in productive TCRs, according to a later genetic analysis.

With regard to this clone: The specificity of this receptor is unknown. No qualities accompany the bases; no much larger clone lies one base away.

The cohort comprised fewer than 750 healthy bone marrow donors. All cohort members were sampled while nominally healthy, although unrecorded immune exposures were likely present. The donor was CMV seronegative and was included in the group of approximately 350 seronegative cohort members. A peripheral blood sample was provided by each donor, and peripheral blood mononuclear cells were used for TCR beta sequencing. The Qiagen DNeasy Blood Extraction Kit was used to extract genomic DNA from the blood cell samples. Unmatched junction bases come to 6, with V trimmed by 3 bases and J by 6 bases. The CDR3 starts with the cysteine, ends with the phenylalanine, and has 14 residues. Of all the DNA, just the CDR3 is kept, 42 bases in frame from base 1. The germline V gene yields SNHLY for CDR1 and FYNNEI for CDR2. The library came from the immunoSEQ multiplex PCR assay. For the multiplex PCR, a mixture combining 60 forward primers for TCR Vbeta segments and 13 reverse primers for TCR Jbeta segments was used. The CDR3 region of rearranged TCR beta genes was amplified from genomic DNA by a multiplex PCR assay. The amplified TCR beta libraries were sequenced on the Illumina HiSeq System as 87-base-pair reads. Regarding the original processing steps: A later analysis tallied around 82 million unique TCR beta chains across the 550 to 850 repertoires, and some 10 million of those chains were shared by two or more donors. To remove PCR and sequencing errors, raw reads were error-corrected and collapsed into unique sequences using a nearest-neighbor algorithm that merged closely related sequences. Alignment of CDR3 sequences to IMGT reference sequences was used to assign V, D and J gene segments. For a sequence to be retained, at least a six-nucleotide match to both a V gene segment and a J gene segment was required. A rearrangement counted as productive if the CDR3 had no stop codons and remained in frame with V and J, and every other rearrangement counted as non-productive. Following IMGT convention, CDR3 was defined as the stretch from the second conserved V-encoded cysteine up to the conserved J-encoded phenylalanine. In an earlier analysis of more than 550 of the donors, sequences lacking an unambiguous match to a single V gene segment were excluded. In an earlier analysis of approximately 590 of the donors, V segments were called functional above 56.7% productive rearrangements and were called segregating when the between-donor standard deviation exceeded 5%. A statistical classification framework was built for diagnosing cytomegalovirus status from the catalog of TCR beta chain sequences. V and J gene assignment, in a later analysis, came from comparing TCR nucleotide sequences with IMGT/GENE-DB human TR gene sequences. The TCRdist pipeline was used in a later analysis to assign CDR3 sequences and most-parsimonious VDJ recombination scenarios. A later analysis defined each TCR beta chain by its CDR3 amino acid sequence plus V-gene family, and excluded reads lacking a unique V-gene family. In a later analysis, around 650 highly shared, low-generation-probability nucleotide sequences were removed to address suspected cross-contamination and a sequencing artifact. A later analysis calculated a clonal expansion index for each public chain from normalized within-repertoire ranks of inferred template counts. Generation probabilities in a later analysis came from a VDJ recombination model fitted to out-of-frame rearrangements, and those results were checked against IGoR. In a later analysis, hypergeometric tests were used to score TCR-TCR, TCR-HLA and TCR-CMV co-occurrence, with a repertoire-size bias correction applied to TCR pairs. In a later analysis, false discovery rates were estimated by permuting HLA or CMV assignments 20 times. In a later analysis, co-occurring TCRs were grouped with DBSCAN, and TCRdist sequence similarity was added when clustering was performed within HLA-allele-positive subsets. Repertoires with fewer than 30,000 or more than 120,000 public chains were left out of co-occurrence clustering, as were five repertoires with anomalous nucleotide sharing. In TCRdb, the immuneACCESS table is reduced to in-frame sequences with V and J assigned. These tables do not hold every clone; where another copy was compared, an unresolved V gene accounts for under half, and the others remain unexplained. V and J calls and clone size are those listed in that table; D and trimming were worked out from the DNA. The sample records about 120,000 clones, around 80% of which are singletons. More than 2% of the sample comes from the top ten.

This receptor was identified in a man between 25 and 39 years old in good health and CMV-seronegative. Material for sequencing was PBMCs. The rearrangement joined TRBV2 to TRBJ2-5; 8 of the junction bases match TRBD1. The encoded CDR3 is CASSDAGGEKTQYF. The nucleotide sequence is TGTGCCAGCAGTGACGCAGGGGGCGAGAAGACCCAGTACTTC.